Presented here are 26 T cell receptor beta chains from one specimen sequenced in a study of shared clonotypes between healthy human individuals. Data came from immunoSEQ multiplex PCR; TCRdb stores just in-frame clones and leaves some out. The data show around 2.1 million clones, 90% to 95% seen once. The naive CD8 subset, CD45RO-negative cells positively selected for CCR7, excluded terminally differentiated effector memory CD45RA+ cells. The specimen was naive CD8+ T cells from PBMCs. The source of these receptors is a man aged 18 to 35 in good health. Some clones in this sample may be carry-over from other donors' samples.

Only one count was recorded for this clone. The chain employs TRBV27 and TRBJ2-2; 10 bases map to TRBD2. The junction had 9 bases not matched to a gene; V was cut back by 4 bases and J by 1 base. CDR1 and CDR2 (germline): MNHEY, SMNVEV (reference sequence). CDR3 length: 18 amino acids. CDR3 sequence: CASSYSIGLAVNTGELFF. CDR3 sequence (DNA): TGTGCCAGCAGTTATTCCATAGGACTAGCGGTGAACACCGGGGAGCTGTTTTTT.

V is TRBV27 and J is TRBJ2-1; the D is unclear. Trimming took 5 bases from V and 1 from J, leaving 15 bases between them. The CDR3 loop spans 16 amino acids. Germline CDR1 reads MNHEY; CDR2 reads SMNVEV (reference sequence). This CDR3 is CASSPFGERSYNEQFF. The CDR3, as DNA: TGTGCCAGCAGTCCTTTCGGTGAGAGGTCCTACAATGAGCAGTTCTTC.

This clone was detected once. The chain employs TRBV30 and TRBJ2-2, with D possibly being TRBD2 (6 bases). The germline V and J ends were trimmed by 3 bases and 7 bases, with 6 bases remaining between them. There are 11 residues in the CDR3. The germline CDR1 and CDR2 sequences are GTSNPN and SVGIG (reference sequence). The DNA for the CDR3 is TGTGCCTGGAGGGAGGGCGGGGAGCTGTTTTTT. It codes for CAWREGGELFF. Full variable domain (missing parts from reference TRBV30 and TRBJ2-2): SQTIHQWPATLVQPVGSPLSLECTVEGTSNPNLYWYRQAAGRGLQLLFYSVGIGQISSEVPQNLSASRPQDRQFILSSKKLLLSDSGFYLCAWREGGELFFGEGSRLTVL.

Comments on this clone: The sample carries other DNA sequences with the same CDR3. The chain recombines TRBV27 with TRBJ1-1; TRBD1 aligns across 7 bases. The CDR3 totals 13 residues. The ends lost 2 bases at V and 5 bases at J; junction bases unmatched: 2. CDR1 and CDR2 from the germline V gene are MNHEY and SMNVEV (reference sequence). In DNA, the CDR3 is TGTGCCAGCAGTTTAGCAGGGGGTACTGAAGCTTTCTTT. The encoded protein is CASSLAGGTEAFF.

This clone was detected only once. This chain joins TRBV19 and TRBJ2-2; 8 bases map to TRBD1. The CDR3 covers 15 residues. V was clipped by 8 bases and J by 4 bases; unmatched bases: 9. Germline V gene lookup returns CDR1 LNHDA and CDR2 SQIVND (reference sequence). CDR3 nucleotides: TGTGCCAGTCTCTCCAGGGGGCTGAGCACCGGGGAGCTGTTTTTT. Its protein product is CASLSRGLSTGELFF.

V is TRBV10-3 and J is TRBJ1-5, with D perhaps TRBD1 (5 bases). Germline V gives CDR1 ENHRY, CDR2 SYGVKD. Deletions cut 2 bases from V and 4 bases from J, with 9 bases between. This CDR3 has 14 residues. CDR3 protein: CAISENGGNQPQHF. The CDR3 nucleotides read TGTGCCATCAGTGAGAATGGGGGTAATCAGCCCCAGCATTTT.

The V gene is TRBV25-1, the J gene TRBJ2-7, with D hard to call. The CDR3 spans 16 residues. With 1 base removed from V and 3 bases from J, the gap between germline ends came to 16 bases. Germline loops: CDR1 MGHDK, CDR2 SYGVNS. This CDR3 is CASSESHGVMGYEQYF. The CDR3 DNA follows: TGTGCCAGCAGTGAATCTCACGGAGTTATGGGCTACGAGCAGTACTTC.

The chain employs TRBV5-6 and TRBJ2-3; 9 bases fit TRBD2. The CDR3 is 15 residues long. V lost 4 bases and J lost 6; bases outside the gene matches: 9. Germline assignment: CDR1 SGHDT and CDR2 YYEEEE. This CDR3 reads CASSLSGSSVDTQYF. The CDR3 region has the DNA TGTGCCAGCAGCCTTAGCGGGAGTAGCGTGGATACGCAGTATTTT.

The CDR3 sequence: CASSFSSNTEAFF. The CDR3 region has the DNA TGTGCCAGCAGTTTTTCCAGCAACACTGAAGCTTTCTTT. The J gene is TRBJ1-1, the V gene TRBV27; unclear D gene. Per germline, CDR1 MNHEY and CDR2 SMNVEV (reference sequence). The CDR3 runs 13 residues. V was trimmed by 3 bases and J by 2 bases, leaving 7 bases between them.

The sample holds one count of this clone. The chain is built from TRBV2 and TRBJ1-2; D gene uncertain. Per germline, CDR1 SNHLY and CDR2 FYNNEI. Trimming removed 3 bases at V and 4 bases at J, with 6 bases between. The CDR3 is made up of 12 amino acids. CDR3 coding DNA: TGTGCCAGCAGTGAGCTTCCCTATGGCTACACCTTC. Amino acids: CASSELPYGYTF.

The chain recombines TRBV10-2 with TRBJ1-2, with D unclear. The CDR3 spans 14 residues. The V end was cut by 1 base, the J end by 6 bases, with 12 bases between. CDR1 is WSHSY and CDR2 is SAAADI in the germline V gene. For the CDR3, the DNA is TGCGCCAGCAGTGAGTTTGGGCAGAGACATGGCTACACCTTC. Translated, it gives CASSEFGQRHGYTF.

The chain carries TRBV5-8 and TRBJ2-7; 13 bases map to TRBD2. The germline V gene encodes CDR1 SGHTS and CDR2 YDEGEE. V lost 4 bases and J lost 6; bases outside the gene matches: 7. The CDR3 sequence is 15 residues long. The DNA for the CDR3 is TGTGCCAGCAGCCCACGACTAGCGGGAGGAGGCGAGCAGTACTTC. Its protein is CASSPRLAGGGEQYF.

The chain couples TRBV28 to TRBJ1-5; D remains ambiguous. The ends were cut back, 2 bases at V and 0 bases at J, with 11 bases in the middle. In germline, CDR1 is MDHEN, CDR2 SYDVKM. The CDR3 has 16 residues. The CDR3 spells CASSLGPFYSNQPQHF. CDR3 nucleotide sequence: TGTGCCAGCAGTTTAGGGCCATTTTATAGCAATCAGCCCCAGCATTTT. The complete variable domain, with remaining parts taken from reference TRBV28 and TRBJ1-5, reads DVKVTQSSRYLVKRTGEKVFLECVQDMDHENMFWYRQDPGLGLRLIYFSYDVKMKEKGDIPEGYSVSREKKERFSLILESASTNQTSMYLCASSLGPFYSNQPQHFGDGTRLSIL.

This clone has only one observation. The rearrangement links TRBV29-1 to TRBJ2-2; 7 nucleotides line up with TRBD2. With 6 bases clipped from V and 7 bases from J, the junction kept 11 bases outside the gene matches. Germline V gene lookup returns CDR1 SQVTM and CDR2 ANQGSEA. The CDR3 loop spans 14 amino acids. CDR3 sequence (DNA): TGCAGCGTATCGGGGCGGGAGTTCGGCGGGGAGCTGTTTTTT. Encoded protein: CSVSGREFGGELFF.

This clone was detected only a few times. The genes are TRBV9 and TRBJ1-1; D gene ambiguous. The CDR3 totals 16 residues. The germline V gene encodes CDR1 SGDLS and CDR2 YYNGEE. V lost 3 bases to trimming and J lost 4 bases, with 19 bases between them. CDR3 sequence (DNA): TGTGCCAGCAGCGCCTCTCCGACTATACACGGCACTGAAGCTTTCTTT. This codes for CASSASPTIHGTEAFF.

The chain carries TRBV19 and TRBJ2-5; possibly TRBD2 for D (6 bases). In germline, CDR1 is LNHDA, CDR2 SQIVND (reference sequence). Trimming took off 8 bases at V and 7 bases at J, with 17 bases between the two ends. This CDR3 comprises 13 residues. CDR3 residues: CASAPGLTLTQYF. DNA of the CDR3: TGTGCCAGTGCCCCGGGACTGACGTTGACCCAGTACTTC.

The rearrangement uses TRBV6-1 and TRBJ2-1, with TRBD1 as a possible D gene (5 bases). The CDR3 runs 16 residues. V lost 2 bases and J 0 bases, leaving 11 bases between the germline ends. Germline CDR1 and CDR2: MNHNS and SASEGT. The CDR3 DNA reads TGTGCCAGCAGTGAAAGGGGTAGATACTCCTACAATGAGCAGTTCTTC. This gives the protein CASSERGRYSYNEQFF.

The genes are TRBV7-2 and TRBJ1-5; D is perhaps TRBD1 (5 bases). CDR3 length equals 15 residues. Per germline, CDR1 SGHTA and CDR2 FQGNSA. Trimming took off 6 bases at V and 0 bases at J, with 12 bases between the two ends. CDR3 in amino acids: CASRGGRSSNQPQHF. CDR3 coding DNA: TGTGCCAGCAGGGGGGGAAGGAGTAGCAATCAGCCCCAGCATTTT.

The gene calls are TRBV7-9 and TRBJ1-2; D not certain. In germline, CDR1 is SEHNR, CDR2 FQNEAQ (reference sequence). The CDR3 totals 12 residues. Trimming took off 5 bases at V and 5 bases at J, with 9 bases between the two ends. In nucleotides, the CDR3 is TGTGCCAGCAGCCAATTAGAATATGGCTACACCTTC. The encoded protein is CASSQLEYGYTF.

As DNA, the CDR3 is TGTGCCAGCAGCTCTCGGGCGGACACTGAAGCTTTCTTT. As protein: CASSSRADTEAFF. V is TRBV7-6 and J is TRBJ1-1; unclear D gene. Germline V CDR1 and CDR2: SGHVS, FNYEAQ. Trimming took 4 bases from V and 3 from J, leaving 9 bases between them. This CDR3 comprises 13 residues.

This clone has a handful of counts. The sample holds other DNA sequences that translate to the same CDR3. The chain is built from TRBV5-8 and TRBJ2-7; D is ambiguous. The V gene lost 3 bases and the J gene lost 2 bases, with 0 bases spanning the gap. Germline lookup yields CDR1 SGHTS and CDR2 YDEGEE. This CDR3 spans 10 amino acids. The CDR3: CASSSYEQYF. The CDR3 DNA follows: TGTGCCAGCAGCTCCTACGAGCAGTACTTC.

About this clone itself: Different DNA sequences within this sample yield the same CDR3. The chain is built from TRBV29-1 and TRBJ2-2; no firm D call. CDR3 size: 13 residues. V was trimmed by 2 bases and J by 1 base, leaving 5 bases between them. Looked up from germline, CDR1 is SQVTM and CDR2 is ANQGSEA. The CDR3 here is CSVERQNTGELFF. In DNA form, the CDR3 reads TGCAGCGTTGAAAGGCAGAACACCGGGGAGCTGTTTTTT.

V is TRBV9 and J is TRBJ2-2; TRBD2 matches 10 bases. The CDR3 extends over 15 amino acids. V gave up 3 bases and J gave up 6 bases; unmatched junction bases: 5. Per germline, CDR1 SGDLS and CDR2 YYNGEE. The chain's CDR3 is CASSAAGGLPGELFF. In DNA, the CDR3 is TGTGCCAGCAGCGCAGCGGGAGGGCTCCCCGGGGAGCTGTTTTTT.

The V gene is TRBV28, the J gene TRBJ2-2; unclear D gene. There are 12 residues in the CDR3. V lost 6 bases and J 3 bases, leaving 5 bases between the germline ends. Germline lookup yields CDR1 MDHEN and CDR2 SYDVKM. The CDR3 DNA follows: TGTGCCAGCAGCCAGTACACCGGGGAGCTGTTTTTT. Amino acids: CASSQYTGELFF. Full variable domain (missing parts from reference TRBV28 and TRBJ2-2): DVKVTQSSRYLVKRTGEKVFLECVQDMDHENMFWYRQDPGLGLRLIYFSYDVKMKEKGDIPEGYSVSREKKERFSLILESASTNQTSMYLCASSQYTGELFFGEGSRLTVL.

The chain links TRBV19 to TRBJ2-3; 9 bases agree with TRBD2. Germline loops: CDR1 LNHDA, CDR2 SQIVND (reference sequence). This CDR3 region has 15 residues. V shed 6 bases, J shed 5 bases, and the junction held 9 bases outside the gene matches. The CDR3: CASSGLAGVGDTQYF. CDR3 DNA sequence: TGTGCCAGTAGCGGGTTAGCGGGAGTCGGAGATACGCAGTATTTT.

The rearrangement links TRBV28 to TRBJ2-1; no firm D call. The germline V gene encodes CDR1 MDHEN and CDR2 SYDVKM. V lost 3 bases and J 2 bases, leaving 11 bases between the germline ends. The CDR3 covers 15 residues. DNA for the CDR3: TGTGCCAGCAGTTTCGGTTCTACCCCCTACAATGAGCAGTTCTTC. Protein: CASSFGSTPYNEQFF.